Sequencing of this T cell receptor (beta chain) was carried out in a study of blood T cell repertoires in COVID-19. As for the study in general: T cells, B-cell-depleted T cells, or PBMCs provided the cDNA or gDNA that served as material.

In the original workflow: Nucleated cell counts were estimated from reference gene primer amplification. Produced via immunoSEQ multiplex PCR; TCRdb's table is partial and in-frame only. V and J calls and clone size are given by that table; D and trimming were obtained from the DNA. Among hundreds of thousands of clones listed, roughly 88% were seen once. In germline, CDR1 is LNHDA, CDR2 SQIVND (reference sequence). The CDR3 is 14 residues long. The V end was cut by 3 bases, the J end by 5 bases, with 10 bases between. The clonotype comes from a woman aged 25 to 39 with active or convalescent COVID-19. The chain is built from TRBV19 and TRBJ1-4, with D perhaps TRBD1 (6 bases). Material: peripheral blood. For the CDR3, the DNA is TGTGCCAGTAGTATTTGGCAGGGGAATGAAAAACTGTTTTTT. It translates to CASSIWQGNEKLFF.